The clone carrying this T cell receptor beta chain was counted a few times. The antigen is unknown. These data are taken from a study of T cells after yellow fever vaccination. Broader study findings: From the bulk population, abundant clonotypes could contaminate and appear within FACS-sorted repertoires. Weaker, the secondary response had a peak occurring faster, on day 5 versus 15.

This CDR3 region has 14 residues. Germline loops: CDR1 SGHTA, CDR2 FQGNSA. The junction had 6 bases not matched to a gene; V was cut back by 5 bases and J by 5 bases. Template-switching 5'RACE yielded the TCR cDNA; a universal primer site and UMIs were added in the process. TCRdb re-called the 5' RACE reads with MiXCR, one entry per CDR3 protein. The sample holds 500,000 to 700,000 distinct CDR3 sequences; around 21% are singletons and the top ten take about 13%. The sequence came from a young man who received the YFV17D yellow fever vaccine. The rearrangement links TRBV7-2 to TRBJ2-1, with 7 positions matching TRBD1. Specimen: PBMCs, collected 15 days after the yellow fever booster vaccination. CDR3 loop: CASSHSTGNNEQFF. For the CDR3, the DNA is TGTGCCAGCAGCCACTCGACAGGGAACAATGAGCAGTTCTTC.